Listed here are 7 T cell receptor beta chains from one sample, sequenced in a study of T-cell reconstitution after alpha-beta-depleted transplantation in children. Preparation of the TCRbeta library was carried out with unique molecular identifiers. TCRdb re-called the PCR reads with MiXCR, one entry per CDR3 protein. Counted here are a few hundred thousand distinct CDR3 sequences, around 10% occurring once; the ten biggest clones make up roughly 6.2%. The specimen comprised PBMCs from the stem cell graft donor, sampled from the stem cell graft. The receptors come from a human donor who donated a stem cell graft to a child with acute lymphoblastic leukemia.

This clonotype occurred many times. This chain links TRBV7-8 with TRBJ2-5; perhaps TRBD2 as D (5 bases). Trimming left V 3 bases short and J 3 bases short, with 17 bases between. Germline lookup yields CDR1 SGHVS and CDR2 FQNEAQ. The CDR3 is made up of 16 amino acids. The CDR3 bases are TGTGCCAGCAGCTTCCTGAGCGGACTCATGAAAGAGACCCAGTACTTC. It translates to CASSFLSGLMKETQYF.

In DNA, the CDR3 is TGCAGTGCTGCCCGGACAGGGAGGGAGACCCAGTACTTC. This codes for CSAARTGRETQYF. The rearrangement links TRBV20-1 to TRBJ2-5; 8 bases agree with TRBD1. The CDR3 runs 13 residues. V was pared by 5 bases and J by 5 bases, with 7 bases of the junction left unmatched. Per germline, CDR1 DFQATT and CDR2 SNEGSKA (reference sequence).

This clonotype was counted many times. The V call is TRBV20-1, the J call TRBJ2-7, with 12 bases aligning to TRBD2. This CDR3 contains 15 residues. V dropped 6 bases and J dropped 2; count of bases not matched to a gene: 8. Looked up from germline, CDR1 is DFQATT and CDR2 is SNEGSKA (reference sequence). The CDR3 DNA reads TGCAGTGCCCATGCACTAGCGGGGGGTACCTACGAGCAGTACTTC. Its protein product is CSAHALAGGTYEQYF.

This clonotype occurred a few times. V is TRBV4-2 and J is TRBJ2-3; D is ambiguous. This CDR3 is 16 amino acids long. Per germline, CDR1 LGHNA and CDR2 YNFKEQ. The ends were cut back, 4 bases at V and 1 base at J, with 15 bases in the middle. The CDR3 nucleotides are TGTGCCAGCAGCCGCAACCCCAGCGTGGGCACAGATACGCAGTATTTT. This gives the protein CASSRNPSVGTDTQYF.

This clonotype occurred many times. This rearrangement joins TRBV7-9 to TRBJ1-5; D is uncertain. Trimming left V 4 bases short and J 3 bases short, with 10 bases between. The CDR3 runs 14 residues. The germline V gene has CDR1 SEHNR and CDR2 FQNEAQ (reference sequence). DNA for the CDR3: TGTGCCAGCAGCTACCAGGACCCCAATCAGCCCCAGCATTTT. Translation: CASSYQDPNQPQHF.

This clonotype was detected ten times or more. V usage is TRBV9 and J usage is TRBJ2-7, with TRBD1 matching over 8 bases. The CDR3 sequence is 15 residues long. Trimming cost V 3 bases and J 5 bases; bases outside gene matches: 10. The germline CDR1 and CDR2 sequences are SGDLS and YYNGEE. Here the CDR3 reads CASSARTGTTDEQYF. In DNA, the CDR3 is TGTGCCAGCAGCGCCCGGACAGGGACGACCGACGAGCAGTACTTC. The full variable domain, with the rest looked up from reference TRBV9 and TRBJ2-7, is DSGVTQTPKHLITATGQRVTLRCSPRSGDLSVYWYQQSLDQGLQFLIQYYNGEERAKGNILERFSAQQFPDLHSELNLSSLELGDSALYFCASSARTGTTDEQYFGPGTRLTVT.

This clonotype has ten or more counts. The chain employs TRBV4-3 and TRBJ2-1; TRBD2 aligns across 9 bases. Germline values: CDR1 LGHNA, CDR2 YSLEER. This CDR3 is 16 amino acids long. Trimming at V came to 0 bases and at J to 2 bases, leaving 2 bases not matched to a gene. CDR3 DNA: TGCGCCAGCAGCCAAGAGCGGGGGGGTACCTACAATGAGCAGTTCTTC. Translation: CASSQERGGTYNEQFF.